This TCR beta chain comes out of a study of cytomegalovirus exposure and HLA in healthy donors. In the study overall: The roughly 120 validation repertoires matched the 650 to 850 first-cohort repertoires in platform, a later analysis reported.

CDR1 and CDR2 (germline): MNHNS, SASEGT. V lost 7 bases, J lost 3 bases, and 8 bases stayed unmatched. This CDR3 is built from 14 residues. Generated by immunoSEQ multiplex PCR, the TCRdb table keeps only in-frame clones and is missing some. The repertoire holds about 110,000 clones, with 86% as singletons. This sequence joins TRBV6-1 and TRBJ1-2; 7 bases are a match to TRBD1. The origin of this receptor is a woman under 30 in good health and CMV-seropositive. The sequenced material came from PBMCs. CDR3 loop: CASTFPGQYYGYTF. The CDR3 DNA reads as TGTGCCAGCACCTTCCCGGGACAGTACTATGGCTACACCTTC.